Listed below are T cell receptor beta chains from one sample, sequenced in a study of memory CD4+ T cells and cytomegalovirus serostatus. This table comes from immunoSEQ multiplex PCR, and its TCRdb copy is limited to in-frame clones, with some not included. The table lists 40,000 to 55,000 clones, 82% of them singletons. Sequenced material: memory CD4+ T cells from blood. The receptors were sampled from an adult in good health and CMV-seronegative. The CDR3 runs from the conserved cysteine through the conserved F or W. A D gene is named only where the DNA matches it firmly. Expanded clones are given a class, and other clones once, few, many or no size at all.

CDR3nt: TGTGCCAGCAGTGAATCTGTTGGTCATAGTGGCTACACCTTC
CDR3aa: CASSESVGHSGYTF
j_gene: TRBJ1-2
d_gene: -
len: 14
abundance: -
v_gene: TRBV25-1

CDR3nt: TGTGCCAGCAGCTTGGGGTTGGTATTGGGCTCCTACGAGCAGTACTTC
CDR3aa: CASSLGLVLGSYEQYF
j_gene: TRBJ2-7
d_gene: -
len: 16
abundance: -
v_gene: TRBV7-2

CDR3nt: TGTGCCAGCAGTCTCGACAGGGTGAGAACTGAAGCTTTCTTT
CDR3aa: CASSLDRVRTEAFF
j_gene: TRBJ1-1
d_gene: TRBD1
len: 14
abundance: -
v_gene: TRBV6-5

CDR3nt: TGTGCCAGCAGCCCCTCGGGGGCTTCTAATAATTCACCCCTCCACTTT
CDR3aa: CASSPSGASNNSPLHF
j_gene: TRBJ1-6
d_gene: -
len: 16
abundance: -
v_gene: TRBV28

CDR3nt: TGTGCCAGTAGTATACAGGGGGATCAGCCCCAGCATTTT
CDR3aa: CASSIQGDQPQHF
j_gene: TRBJ1-5
d_gene: TRBD1
len: 13
abundance: -
v_gene: TRBV19

CDR3nt: TGTGCCAGCAGTTTATGGGCAGGGGCCTCGAACACTGAAGCTTTCTTT
CDR3aa: CASSLWAGASNTEAFF
j_gene: TRBJ1-1
d_gene: -
len: 16
abundance: -
v_gene: TRBV27

CDR3nt: TGTGCCAGCAGTGAAGCTGGGGCCAACGTCCTGACTTTC
CDR3aa: CASSEAGANVLTF
j_gene: TRBJ2-6
d_gene: -
len: 13
abundance: -
v_gene: TRBV2

CDR3nt: TGTGCCAGCAGTCCGGCCTCTGGAAACACCATATATTTT
CDR3aa: CASSPASGNTIYF
j_gene: TRBJ1-3
d_gene: -
len: 13
abundance: -
v_gene: TRBV9

CDR3nt: TGTGCCAGCAGCCCCGGGCTACGGGCAGATACGCAGTATTTT
CDR3aa: CASSPGLRADTQYF
j_gene: TRBJ2-3
d_gene: -
len: 14
abundance: -
v_gene: TRBV7-9

CDR3nt: TGTGCCAGCAGCTGGGTAGGGATTAGCAACAATCAGCCCCAGCATTTT
CDR3aa: CASSWVGISNNQPQHF
j_gene: TRBJ1-5
d_gene: -
len: 16
abundance: -
v_gene: TRBV5-8

CDR3nt: TGTGCCAGCAGCTTAGGACTAGCGGGGGCCACGAACACCGGGGAGCTGTTTTTT
CDR3aa: CASSLGLAGATNTGELFF
j_gene: TRBJ2-2
d_gene: TRBD2
len: 18
abundance: once
v_gene: TRBV5-4

CDR3nt: TGCGCCAGCAGTCCCGGCCGGGACAGAGAAGAGACCCAGTACTTC
CDR3aa: CASSPGRDREETQYF
j_gene: TRBJ2-5
d_gene: TRBD1
len: 15
abundance: -
v_gene: TRBV4-3

CDR3nt: TGCGCCAGCAGCACTGGCAGGGACCAAGAGACCCAGTACTTC
CDR3aa: CASSTGRDQETQYF
j_gene: TRBJ2-5
d_gene: -
len: 14
abundance: -
v_gene: TRBV5-1

CDR3nt: TGTGCCAGCAAACTAGAGCCGAGGGGATACGAGCAGTACTTC
CDR3aa: CASKLEPRGYEQYF
j_gene: TRBJ2-7
d_gene: -
len: 14
abundance: few
v_gene: TRBV2

CDR3nt: TGTGCCAGCAGCAAACATCAATTAGCGGGGGCCTACGAGCAGTACTTC
CDR3aa: CASSKHQLAGAYEQYF
j_gene: TRBJ2-7
d_gene: -
len: 16
abundance: -
v_gene: TRBV21-1

CDR3nt: TGTGCCATCAGTGAGTCGATAGATTATTCACCCCTCCACTTT
CDR3aa: CAISESIDYSPLHF
j_gene: TRBJ1-6
d_gene: -
len: 14
abundance: few
v_gene: TRBV10-3